These T cell receptor beta chains were read from a single sample in a study of glioma-infiltrating T cells after dendritic cell vaccination. Assay: immunoSEQ multiplex PCR; the TCRdb copy retains only in-frame clones and omits some. The data show under 130,000 clones, roughly 76% seen once. Material: blood, obtained before dendritic cell vaccination. The receptor set was obtained from a human donor with glioblastoma. The CDR3 runs from the conserved cysteine through the conserved F or W. The order of the fields is J gene, V gene, clone size, D gene, CDR3 protein, CDR3 DNA. A D gene is named only where the DNA matches it firmly. A row's size may be missing; if present it is once, few, many or a size class.

>TRBJ1-1|TRBV7-8|.|.
CATKHGGFAEAFF
TGTGCCACAAAGCATGGGGGCTTCGCTGAAGCTTTCTTT
>TRBJ2-3|TRBV18|.|.
CASSSTGAQYF
TGTGCCAGCTCCTCGACAGGTGCGCAGTATTTT
>TRBJ2-7|TRBV27|.|.
CASSPPLAPEGQYF
TGTGCCAGCAGTCCCCCCCTAGCCCCAGAAGGGCAGTACTTC
>TRBJ2-7|TRBV11-2|.|TRBD1
CAPPGQGVEQYF
TGTGCTCCCCCGGGACAGGGTGTCGAGCAGTACTTC
>TRBJ1-4|TRBV5-1|.|TRBD1
CASSRTTGRNEKLFF
TGCGCCAGCAGCAGAACGACAGGGAGGAATGAAAAACTGTTTTTT
>TRBJ2-3|TRBV9|once|.
CASSLYQPGRDTQYF
TGTGCCAGCAGCCTCTACCAGCCGGGGAGGGATACGCAGTATTTT
>TRBJ1-1|TRBV7-2|.|.
CATRENLNTEAFF
TGTGCCACCCGGGAAAATTTGAACACTGAAGCTTTCTTT
>TRBJ2-1|TRBV7-3|.|TRBD2
CASSSRTSGEGNEQFF
TGTGCCAGCAGCTCCCGGACTAGCGGGGAGGGCAATGAGCAGTTCTTC
>TRBJ1-5|TRBV28|.|.
CASSFPQEGRASQPQHF
TGTGCCAGCAGTTTCCCCCAGGAAGGGAGAGCGTCCCAGCCCCAGCATTTT
>TRBJ2-7|TRBV6-1|.|.
CASSESGGRLYEQYF
TGTGCCAGCAGTGAATCAGGGGGGAGACTTTACGAGCAGTACTTC
>TRBJ2-3|TRBV6-1|.|.
CASSEWVAQGQYF
TGTGCCAGCAGTGAATGGGTCGCGCAGGGCCAGTATTTT
>TRBJ1-6|TRBV5-6|.|TRBD1
CASSLDRGSLHF
TGTGCCAGCAGCTTGGACAGGGGGTCCCTCCACTTT
>TRBJ1-2|TRBV11-2|few|.
CASSLDYSGSDGYTF
TGTGCCAGCAGCTTAGACTACTCAGGGTCCGATGGCTACACCTTC
>TRBJ2-7|TRBV10-1|.|TRBD1
CASSSGTGAYEQYF
TGCGCCAGCAGTTCCGGGACAGGGGCCTACGAGCAGTACTTC
>TRBJ1-5|TRBV21-1|.|.
CARLRAGPLDGQPQHF
TGTGCCAGGTTACGCGCGGGACCCTTAGACGGTCAGCCCCAGCATTTT
>TRBJ2-5|TRBV7-7|.|.
CASSLSAGEETQYF
TGTGCTAGCAGCTTATCTGCAGGGGAAGAGACCCAGTACTTC
>TRBJ2-7|TRBV18|once|.
CASSPDRRLGYEQYF
TGTGCCAGCTCACCCGACAGGAGGCTAGGGTACGAGCAGTACTTC
>TRBJ1-1|TRBV5-6|.|TRBD1
CASSPSGGRFTYTEAFF
TGTGCCAGCAGCCCTTCAGGGGGTAGGTTCACTTACACTGAAGCTTTCTTT
>TRBJ1-1|TRBV27|.|.
CASSGPANTEAFF
TGTGCCAGCAGTGGGCCCGCGAACACTGAAGCTTTCTTT
>TRBJ1-2|TRBV5-1|.|TRBD1
CASSLEVDRAVGYTF
TGCGCCAGCAGCTTGGAAGTGGACAGGGCAGTTGGCTACACCTTC
>TRBJ1-1|TRBV10-2|.|TRBD1
CASRDRGHLLPYTEAFF
TGCGCCAGCAGAGACAGGGGGCATCTTCTCCCCTACACTGAAGCTTTCTTT
>TRBJ2-1|TRBV19|.|.
CASSIDRSEQFF
TGTGCCAGTAGTATAGATCGTTCGGAGCAGTTCTTC
>TRBJ2-2|TRBV19|.|.
CASRPPSGLNTGELFF
TGTGCCAGTAGACCCCCGAGCGGTCTGAACACCGGGGAGCTGTTTTTT